These 18 T cell receptor beta chains share one sample of origin, sequenced in a study of T cell repertoires in cytomegalovirus infection. TCRdb re-derived calls from the reads in MiXCR, one entry per CDR3 protein. Here the sample spans fewer than 900,000 distinct CDR3 sequences, 25% to 35% being singletons. These receptors have no identified antigens. This specimen was cultured CD8+ T cells from PBMCs, taken from culture after CMV antigen stimulation. The receptor source for this set is a human donor in good health (CMV status not recorded). Some clones in this sample may be carry-over from other donors' samples.

The chain uses TRBV4-2 and TRBJ2-1; D possibly corresponds to TRBD2 (7 bases). CDR3 length: 15 amino acids. The germline V gene encodes CDR1 LGHNA and CDR2 YNFKEQ. V gave up 3 bases and J gave up 8 bases, with 17 bases separating them. CDR3 in amino acids: CASSQRGGAGDEQFF. CDR3 nucleotides: TGTGCCAGCAGCCAGAGGGGGGGGGCGGGGGATGAGCAGTTCTTC.

This chain joins TRBV6-6 and TRBJ2-5; tentatively, D is TRBD1 (6 bases). The V and J ends lost 6 bases and 4 bases respectively, with 15 bases between them. Germline V gives CDR1 MNHNY, CDR2 SVGAGI (reference sequence). This CDR3 comprises 14 residues. CDR3 sequence reads: CASSLLQGTETQYF. The CDR3 nucleotides read TGTGCCAGCAGCCTATTACAGGGTACAGAGACCCAGTACTTC.

The V gene is TRBV6-6, the J gene TRBJ1-6; possible D gene TRBD1, 6 bases. V was pared by 4 bases and J by 2 bases, with 12 bases between. The CDR3 sequence is 16 residues long. Germline CDR1 and CDR2: MNHNY and SVGAGI (reference sequence). The CDR3 sequence: CASSLTDSAYNSPLHF. In DNA form, the CDR3 reads TGTGCCAGCAGTTTGACGGACAGCGCCTATAATTCACCCCTCCACTTT.

The chain carries TRBV9 and TRBJ2-3; unclear D gene. V dropped 0 bases and J dropped 4 bases, with 9 bases sitting between them. CDR1 is SGDLS, CDR2 YYNGEE, per germline. The CDR3 consists of 14 residues. In DNA form, the CDR3 reads TGTGCCAGCAGCGTAGGGTACCGCGCAGATACGCAGTATTTT. Translating gives CASSVGYRADTQYF. Using reference TRBV9 and TRBJ2-3 for the parts outside the CDR3, the full variable domain is DSGVTQTPKHLITATGQRVTLRCSPRSGDLSVYWYQQSLDQGLQFLIQYYNGEERAKGNILERFSAQQFPDLHSELNLSSLELGDSALYFCASSVGYRADTQYFGPGTRLTVL.

The genes are TRBV12-3 or TRBV12-4 and TRBJ1-1; D is possibly TRBD1 (5 bases). The CDR3 loop spans 14 amino acids. Trimming pared 10 bases from V and 6 bases from J, leaving 21 bases between. The CDR3, as DNA: TGTGCCACCTCCGGTCACCGGGGACCTTCTGAAGCTTTCTTT. Its translation is CATSGHRGPSEAFF.

The chain employs TRBV6-2 or TRBV6-3 and TRBJ2-3, with unresolved D. The CDR3 is 13 amino acids. Trimming removed 7 bases from V and 5 bases from J, with 13 bases in between. Looked up from germline, CDR1 is MNHEY and CDR2 is SVGEGT. Here the CDR3 DNA reads TGTGCCAGCACCCGAGTTGGGGAAGATACGCAGTATTTT. Encoded protein: CASTRVGEDTQYF.

This chain uses TRBV27 with TRBJ1-1; 7 positions match TRBD1. V lost 4 bases, J lost 1 base, and 6 bases stayed unmatched. Germline CDR1 MNHEY, CDR2 SMNVEV (reference sequence). This CDR3 has 15 amino acids. The CDR3 sequence is CASSSGTAPNTEAFF. As DNA, the CDR3 is TGTGCCAGCAGTTCCGGGACAGCGCCGAACACTGAAGCTTTCTTT.

In nucleotides, the CDR3 is TGTGCCAGCAGTGTGGCACAGGGCTCCTACAATGAGCAGTTCTTC. It translates to CASSVAQGSYNEQFF. The gene calls are TRBV2 and TRBJ2-1; possible D gene TRBD1, 6 bases. The CDR3 spans 15 residues. Germline lookup yields CDR1 SNHLY and CDR2 FYNNEI. Deletions cut 4 bases from V and 0 bases from J, with 10 bases between. Full variable domain (rest looked up from reference TRBV2 and TRBJ2-1): EPEVTQTPSHQVTQMGQEVILRCVPISNHLYFYWYRQILGQKVEFLVSFYNNEISEKSEIFDDQFSVERPDGSNFTLKIRSTKLEDSAMYFCASSVAQGSYNEQFFGPGTRLTVL.

This clonotype occurred a few times. The rearrangement uses TRBV12-3 or TRBV12-4 and TRBJ1-2; D remains ambiguous. The CDR3 consists of 17 residues. The V gene lost 7 bases and the J gene lost 2 bases, with 23 bases spanning the gap. The CDR3 region has the DNA TGTGCCAGCATAAACCCCCAGGCAGGACCCTTGAACTATGGCTACACCTTC. Amino acid sequence: CASINPQAGPLNYGYTF.

This clonotype showed up just a few times. The chain has TRBV4-1 and TRBJ1-4; 7 positions agree with TRBD1. J gave up 4 bases and V 3 bases, and 8 bases lay outside the gene matches. Germline V gives CDR1 MGHRA, CDR2 YSYEKL. This CDR3 spans 16 amino acids. The CDR3 bases are TGCGCCAGCAGCCAGTACCTGGGACAGATTAATGAAAAACTGTTTTTT. This encodes CASSQYLGQINEKLFF.

This clonotype was seen more than once but under ten times. V and J are TRBV10-3 and TRBJ2-7, with D unresolved. Between the trimmed V and J ends, which lost 3 bases and 4 bases, there was a span of 10 bases. Germline V lookup: CDR1 ENHRY, CDR2 SYGVKD. The CDR3 runs 13 residues. In DNA form, the CDR3 reads TGTGCCATCAGTGAAGGACGGCCTTACGAGCAGTACTTC. Encoded protein: CAISEGRPYEQYF.

This clonotype was seen only a few times. This rearrangement joins TRBV5-1 to TRBJ2-5; tentatively, D is TRBD2 (6 bases). In germline, CDR1 is SGHRS, CDR2 YFSETQ. The CDR3 spans 15 residues. V lost 0 bases and J 4 bases, leaving 13 bases between the germline ends. The CDR3 region has the DNA TGCGCCAGCAGCTTGGGCGAGAGTAGCGGAGAGACCCAGTACTTC. Its protein product is CASSLGESSGETQYF.

This clonotype was seen only a few times. This chain joins TRBV12-3 or TRBV12-4 and TRBJ2-1; TRBD2 aligns across 14 bases. CDR3 length: 19 residues. The ends lost 5 bases at V and 7 bases at J; junction bases unmatched: 16. CDR3 region: CASSDGLAGGQDSRNEQFF. The CDR3 DNA reads as TGTGCCAGCAGTGACGGACTAGCGGGGGGCCAAGATTCCCGTAATGAGCAGTTCTTC.

This sequence joins TRBV6-5 and TRBJ1-4, with 10 bases matching TRBD1. Germline V gene data show CDR1 as MNHEY and CDR2 as SVGAGI. With V trimmed by 4 bases and J by 3 bases, 2 bases remained unmatched. The CDR3 consists of 15 residues. The CDR3 DNA reads TGTGCCAGCAGTTCCGGGACAGGGGCTAATGAAAAACTGTTTTTT. Translated, it gives CASSSGTGANEKLFF.

This clonotype was recorded at least ten times. V usage is TRBV12-3 or TRBV12-4 and J usage is TRBJ2-7, with unresolved D. V shed 5 bases and J shed 2 bases, with 4 bases lying between them. This CDR3 comprises 11 residues. The CDR3 is CASSAAYEQYF. The DNA of the CDR3 is TGTGCCAGCAGTGCCGCCTACGAGCAGTACTTC.

This clonotype has only a few counts. V gene TRBV15 combines with J gene TRBJ2-1; D is ambiguous. The CDR3 consists of 15 residues. The germline CDR1 and CDR2 sequences are LNHNV and YYDKDF (reference sequence). V was cut by 0 bases and J by 2 bases, with 8 bases left in between. The chain's CDR3 is CATSRDRGAYNEQFF. The CDR3 DNA follows: TGTGCCACCAGCAGAGATCGCGGAGCCTACAATGAGCAGTTCTTC.

This chain connects TRBV28 to TRBJ2-3, with TRBD1 as a possible D gene (5 bases). Trimming removed 6 bases from V and 5 bases from J, with 15 bases in between. The CDR3 sequence is 14 residues long. CDR1 is MDHEN, CDR2 SYDVKM, per germline. The CDR3 bases are TGTGCCAGCAGGGACACCTTAAGGGTAGATACGCAGTATTTT. As protein: CASRDTLRVDTQYF.

V gene TRBV19 combines with J gene TRBJ1-1; 8 nucleotides align to TRBD1. The junction had 4 bases not matched to a gene; V was cut back by 4 bases and J by 0 bases. This CDR3 region has 15 residues. Germline CDR1 is LNHDA and CDR2 is SQIVND (reference sequence). In nucleotides, the CDR3 is TGTGCCAGTAGTACGACAGGGGCCATGAACACTGAAGCTTTCTTT. Amino acid sequence: CASSTTGAMNTEAFF.